Listed here are 18 T cell receptor beta chains from one sample, sequenced in a study of response to subunit inactivated influenza vaccine. One entry per CDR3 protein results from TCRdb running MiXCR on the RT-PCR reads. Here the sample spans about 650,000 distinct CDR3 sequences, 15% to 18% being singletons. The starting material was PBMCs from blood, obtained about 13 days after vaccination. These receptor sequences come from a man between 45 and 60 years old who received an inactivated influenza vaccine.

This chain joins TRBV5-6 and TRBJ2-5; 9 nucleotides line up with TRBD2. The V gene's germline CDR1 is SGHDT and CDR2 YYEEEE. V trimming: 1 base; J trimming: 4 bases; junction bases outside the gene matches: 2. The length of the CDR3 is 14 residues. CDR3: CASSLISGGETQYF. The CDR3 DNA is TGTGCCAGCAGCTTGATTAGCGGGGGAGAGACCCAGTACTTC.

The V gene is TRBV4-3, the J gene TRBJ1-2; tentative D call: TRBD1 (5 bases). Trimming removed 1 base from V and 7 bases from J, with 13 bases in between. In germline, CDR1 is LGHNA, CDR2 YSLEER. The CDR3 has 14 amino acids. As DNA, the CDR3 is TGCGCCAGCAGCCAAGTACCGGTAACAGGTGGCTACACCTTC. The encoded protein is CASSQVPVTGGYTF.

The rearrangement links TRBV30 to TRBJ2-7; D is perhaps TRBD1 (6 bases). The ends were cut back, 6 bases at V and 0 bases at J, with 15 bases in the middle. CDR1 and CDR2 (germline): GTSNPN, SVGIG (reference sequence). The length of the CDR3 is 14 residues. The CDR3 region has the DNA TGTGCCTGTGTACAGGGATCCACCTCCTACGAGCAGTACTTC. Protein: CACVQGSTSYEQYF.

This clonotype has a count of ten or more. The rearrangement links TRBV29-1 to TRBJ2-7; TRBD1 matches at 7 bases. This CDR3 contains 13 residues. Germline V gene lookup returns CDR1 SQVTM and CDR2 ANQGSEA. The J segment lost 3 bases and the V segment lost 4 bases, leaving 6 bases of the junction unmatched. CDR3: CSVGDSKIYEQYF. The CDR3 DNA reads as TGCAGCGTTGGGGACAGTAAAATCTACGAGCAGTACTTC.

This clonotype appeared a few times. The chain joins TRBV6-5 to TRBJ2-7; 12 bases line up with TRBD2. After removal of 8 bases from V and 6 bases from J, the junction contained 8 bases not matched to a gene. The CDR3 is 14 residues long. Germline V lookup: CDR1 MNHEY, CDR2 SVGAGI. The CDR3 nucleotides are TGTGCCAGCGGCTACCTAGCGGGAGGGCCCGAGCAGTACTTC. Amino acids: CASGYLAGGPEQYF.

V is TRBV20-1 and J is TRBJ2-5, with D perhaps TRBD1 (6 bases). Germline CDR1 reads DFQATT; CDR2 reads SNEGSKA (reference sequence). Trimming left V 5 bases short and J 2 bases short, with 15 bases between. The CDR3 is 14 residues long. CDR3 coding DNA: TGCAGTGCTCAGCGACAGGAAAGGCAAGAGACCCAGTACTTC. Translating gives CSAQRQERQETQYF.

The V and J genes are TRBV12-3 or TRBV12-4 and TRBJ2-2, with TRBD2 as a possible D gene (6 bases). V lost 5 bases, J lost 6 bases, and 10 bases lay in between. The CDR3 has 13 residues. The CDR3 DNA follows: TGTGCCAGCAGTCCCGGGACTCCCGGGGAGCTGTTTTTT. The encoded protein is CASSPGTPGELFF.

This sequence joins TRBV10-3 and TRBJ2-1; no definite D call. Trimming left V 4 bases short and J 2 bases short, with 9 bases between. Looked up from germline, CDR1 is ENHRY and CDR2 is SYGVKD. This CDR3 has 14 amino acids. The CDR3 DNA follows: TGTGCCATCAGTGGCTCCTTAGCCTACAATGAGCAGTTCTTC. Protein product: CAISGSLAYNEQFF.

The chain joins TRBV6-1 to TRBJ2-5, with D possibly being TRBD1 (6 bases). Germline V CDR1 and CDR2: MNHNS, SASEGT. Trimming removed 5 bases at V and 5 bases at J, with 18 bases between. This CDR3 has 15 residues. The CDR3 DNA reads as TGTGCCAGCAGTACACAGACAGGTCTGCCGGAGACCCAGTACTTC. It is translated as CASSTQTGLPETQYF.

J is TRBJ2-7 and V is TRBV7-2, with D possibly being TRBD2 (5 bases). Deletions cut 1 base from V and 5 bases from J, with 12 bases between. Per germline, CDR1 SGHTA and CDR2 FQGNSA. The CDR3 is 14 amino acids. CDR3: CASSLVASGNEQYF. Written as DNA, the CDR3 is TGTGCCAGCAGCTTAGTTGCCAGCGGAAACGAGCAGTACTTC.

The chain couples TRBV28 to TRBJ2-7; no clear D gene. Trimming left V 9 bases short and J 0 bases short, with 12 bases between. Germline CDR1 MDHEN, CDR2 SYDVKM. This CDR3 is built from 13 residues. CDR3: CASLRAASYEQYF. The DNA of the CDR3 is TGTGCCAGTCTTCGGGCAGCCTCCTACGAGCAGTACTTC.

This clonotype came up a few times. The gene calls are TRBV20-1 and TRBJ2-3, with D possibly matching TRBD2 (6 bases). Germline V gene lookup returns CDR1 DFQATT and CDR2 SNEGSKA (reference sequence). This CDR3 is 15 amino acids long. The V and J ends lost 6 bases and 3 bases respectively, with 19 bases between them. The DNA for the CDR3 is TGCAGTGCCAGTCGCCCGGGAGCGGGTACAGATACGCAGTATTTT. It codes for CSASRPGAGTDTQYF.

This clonotype was recorded a few times. The chain combines TRBV2 with TRBJ2-1; either TRBD1 or TRBD2 may supply D (5 bases each). There are 15 residues in the CDR3. Germline loops: CDR1 SNHLY, CDR2 FYNNEI. Trimming stripped 4 bases from V and 9 bases from J, with 19 bases between. The CDR3 DNA follows: TGTGCCAGCAGTGTATTAACACCTCCTGGGGGTGAGCAGTTCTTC. This sequence encodes CASSVLTPPGGEQFF.

The chain combines TRBV20-1 with TRBJ2-3, with no clear D. CDR3 length equals 14 residues. Germline-derived CDR1 and CDR2 are DFQATT and SNEGSKA (reference sequence). The V end was cut by 6 bases, the J end by 1 base, with 14 bases between. The CDR3 coding sequence is TGCAGTGCCCATGTCGCGTCGGGCACAGATACGCAGTATTTT. Translation: CSAHVASGTDTQYF.

V usage is TRBV5-1 and J usage is TRBJ1-4, with D possibly TRBD1 on 6 matching bases. The germline gives CDR1 SGHRS, CDR2 YFSETQ. Trimming removed 0 bases from V and 8 bases from J, with 14 bases in between. This CDR3 is built from 15 residues. The CDR3 region has the DNA TGCGCCAGCAGCTTGGTTGGGGGCTCAGGGGAAAAACTGTTTTTT. Translating gives CASSLVGGSGEKLFF.

This clonotype was seen a few times. The chain couples TRBV28 to TRBJ2-4; D is ambiguous. Trimming removed 3 bases at V and 2 bases at J, with 11 bases between. This CDR3 comprises 15 residues. Germline V gene sequence: CDR1 MDHEN, CDR2 SYDVKM. The CDR3 nucleotides are TGTGCCAGCAGTTTCTGGCGGATGACCAAAAACATTCAGTACTTC. Translating it yields CASSFWRMTKNIQYF.

The chain carries TRBV3-1 and TRBJ2-1; 10 nucleotides match TRBD2. Per germline, CDR1 LGHDT and CDR2 YNNKEL (reference sequence). V was clipped by 5 bases and J by 3 bases; unmatched bases: 10. The CDR3 sequence is 17 residues long. CDR3 in amino acids: CASSSGVAGGIYNEQFF. The DNA of the CDR3 is TGTGCCAGCAGCTCCGGGGTAGCGGGGGGTATCTACAATGAGCAGTTCTTC.

This clonotype was seen more than once but under ten times. The chain links TRBV28 to TRBJ2-4; D remains unclear. Germline V gene sequence: CDR1 MDHEN, CDR2 SYDVKM. The CDR3 has 14 amino acids. V lost 3 bases and J 5 bases, leaving 11 bases between the germline ends. DNA of the CDR3: TGTGCCAGCAGTTTTCGGGCAGGTCAAAACATTCAGTACTTC. It yields the protein CASSFRAGQNIQYF.